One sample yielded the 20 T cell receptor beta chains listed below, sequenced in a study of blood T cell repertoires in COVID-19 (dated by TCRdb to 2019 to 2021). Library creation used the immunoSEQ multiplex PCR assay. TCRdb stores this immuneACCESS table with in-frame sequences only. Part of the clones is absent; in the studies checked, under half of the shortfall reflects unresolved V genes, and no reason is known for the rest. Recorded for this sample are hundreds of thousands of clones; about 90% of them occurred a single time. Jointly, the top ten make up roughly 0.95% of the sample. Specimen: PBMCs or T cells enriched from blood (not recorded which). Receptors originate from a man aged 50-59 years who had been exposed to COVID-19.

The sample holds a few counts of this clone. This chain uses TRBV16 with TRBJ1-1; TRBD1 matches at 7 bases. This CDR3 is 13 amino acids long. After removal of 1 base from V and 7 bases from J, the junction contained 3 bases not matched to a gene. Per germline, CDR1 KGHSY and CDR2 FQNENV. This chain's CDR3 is CASSQYGQDEAFF. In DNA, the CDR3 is TGTGCCAGCAGCCAATACGGACAGGATGAAGCTTTCTTT.

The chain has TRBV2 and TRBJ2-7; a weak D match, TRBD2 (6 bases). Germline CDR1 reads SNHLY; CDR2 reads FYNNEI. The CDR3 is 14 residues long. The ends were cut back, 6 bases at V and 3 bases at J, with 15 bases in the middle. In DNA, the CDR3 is TGTGCCAGCAGCGGGGGACGGAACATCTACGAGCAGTACGTC. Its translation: CASSGGRNIYEQYV.

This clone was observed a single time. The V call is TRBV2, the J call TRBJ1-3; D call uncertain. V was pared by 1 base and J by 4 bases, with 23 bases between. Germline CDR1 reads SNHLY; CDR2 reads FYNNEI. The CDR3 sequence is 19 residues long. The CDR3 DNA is TGTGCCAGCAGTGAAGGTTTTTTGGGCAGCAAGGGAGGCGGAAACACCATATATTTT. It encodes CASSEGFLGSKGGGNTIYF.

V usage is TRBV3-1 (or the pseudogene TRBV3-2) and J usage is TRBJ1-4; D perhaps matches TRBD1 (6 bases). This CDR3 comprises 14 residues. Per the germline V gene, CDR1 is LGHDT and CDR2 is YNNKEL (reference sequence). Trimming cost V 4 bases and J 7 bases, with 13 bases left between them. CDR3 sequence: CASSLHPRGEKLFF. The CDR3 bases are TGTGCCAGCAGCCTTCACCCCAGGGGTGAAAAACTGTTTTTT.

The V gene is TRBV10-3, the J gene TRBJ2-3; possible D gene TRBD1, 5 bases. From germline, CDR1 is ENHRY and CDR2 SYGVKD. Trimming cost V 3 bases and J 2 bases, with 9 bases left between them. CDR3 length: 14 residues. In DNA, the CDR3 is TGTGCCATCAGTGAAGCACAGGACACAGATACGCAGTATTTT. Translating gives CAISEAQDTDTQYF.

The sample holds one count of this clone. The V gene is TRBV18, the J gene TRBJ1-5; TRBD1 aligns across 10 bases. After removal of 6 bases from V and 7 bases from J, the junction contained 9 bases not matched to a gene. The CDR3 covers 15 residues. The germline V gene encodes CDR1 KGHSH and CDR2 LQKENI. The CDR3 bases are TGTGCCAGCTCCCCCGGGACAGGGGAGCGACAGCCCCAGCATTTT. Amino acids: CASSPGTGERQPQHF.

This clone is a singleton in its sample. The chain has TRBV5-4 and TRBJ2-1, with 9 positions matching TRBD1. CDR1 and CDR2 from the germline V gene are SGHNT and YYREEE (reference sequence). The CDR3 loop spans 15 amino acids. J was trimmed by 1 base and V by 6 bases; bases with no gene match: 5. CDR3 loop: CASTPGQGSYNEQFF. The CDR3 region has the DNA TGTGCCAGCACCCCGGGACAGGGATCCTACAATGAGCAGTTCTTC.

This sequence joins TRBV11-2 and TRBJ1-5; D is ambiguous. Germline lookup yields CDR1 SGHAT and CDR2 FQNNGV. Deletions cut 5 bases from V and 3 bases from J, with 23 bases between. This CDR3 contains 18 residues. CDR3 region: CASSNLRSRSEDNQPQHF. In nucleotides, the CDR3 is TGTGCCAGCAGCAATTTGAGGAGCCGCTCAGAAGACAATCAGCCCCAGCATTTT.

CDR3 sequence: CASSSGLAGYNEQFF. The CDR3 DNA sequence: TGTGCCAGCAGTTCTGGACTAGCGGGATACAATGAGCAGTTCTTC. The chain is built from TRBV7-2 and TRBJ2-1; 12 bases line up with TRBD2. Trimming removed 6 bases from V and 4 bases from J; junction bases left unmatched: 4. The CDR3 has 15 amino acids. The germline gives CDR1 SGHTA, CDR2 FQGNSA.

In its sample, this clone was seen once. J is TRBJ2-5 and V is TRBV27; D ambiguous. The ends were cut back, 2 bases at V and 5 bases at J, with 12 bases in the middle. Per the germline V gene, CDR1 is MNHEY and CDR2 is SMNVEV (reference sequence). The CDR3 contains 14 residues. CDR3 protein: CASSLNGGPETQYF. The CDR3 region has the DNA TGTGCCAGCAGTTTAAACGGCGGTCCGGAGACCCAGTACTTC.

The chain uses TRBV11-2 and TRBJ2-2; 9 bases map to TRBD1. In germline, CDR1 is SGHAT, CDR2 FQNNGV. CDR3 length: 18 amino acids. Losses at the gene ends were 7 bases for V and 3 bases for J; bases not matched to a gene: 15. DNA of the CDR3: TGTGCCAGCAACCCGCACCCGGGACAGGGTTTGTACACCGGGGAGCTGTTTTTT. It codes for CASNPHPGQGLYTGELFF. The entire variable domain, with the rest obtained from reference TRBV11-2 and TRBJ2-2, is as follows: EAGVAQSPRYKIIEKRQSVAFWCNPISGHATLYWYQQILGQGPKLLIQFQNNGVVDDSQLPKDRFSAERLKGVDSTLKIQPAKLEDSAVYLCASNPHPGQGLYTGELFFGEGSRLTVL.

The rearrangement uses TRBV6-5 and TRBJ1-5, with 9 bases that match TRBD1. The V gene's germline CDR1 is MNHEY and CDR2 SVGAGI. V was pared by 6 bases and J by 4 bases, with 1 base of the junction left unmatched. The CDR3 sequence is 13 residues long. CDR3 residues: CASRGQGNQPQHF. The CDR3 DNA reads TGTGCCAGCAGGGGACAGGGAAATCAGCCCCAGCATTTT.

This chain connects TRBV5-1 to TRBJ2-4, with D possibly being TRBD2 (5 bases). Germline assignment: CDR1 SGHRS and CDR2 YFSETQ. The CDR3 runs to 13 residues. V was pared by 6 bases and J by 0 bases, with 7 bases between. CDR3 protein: CASKEVAKNIQYF. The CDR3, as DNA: TGCGCCAGCAAGGAGGTAGCCAAAAACATTCAGTACTTC.

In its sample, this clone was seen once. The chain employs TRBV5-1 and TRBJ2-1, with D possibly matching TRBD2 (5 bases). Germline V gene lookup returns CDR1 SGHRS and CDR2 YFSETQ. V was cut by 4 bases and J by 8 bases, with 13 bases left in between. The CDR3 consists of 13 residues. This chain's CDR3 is CASSLGGGDEQFF. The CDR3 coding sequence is TGCGCCAGCAGCCTCGGAGGAGGAGATGAGCAGTTCTTC.

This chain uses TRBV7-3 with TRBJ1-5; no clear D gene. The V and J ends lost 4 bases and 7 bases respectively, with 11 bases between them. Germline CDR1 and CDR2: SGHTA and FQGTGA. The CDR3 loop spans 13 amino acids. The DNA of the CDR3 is TGTGCCAGCAGCTCGGGATGGGAACAGCCCCAGCATTTT. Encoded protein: CASSSGWEQPQHF.

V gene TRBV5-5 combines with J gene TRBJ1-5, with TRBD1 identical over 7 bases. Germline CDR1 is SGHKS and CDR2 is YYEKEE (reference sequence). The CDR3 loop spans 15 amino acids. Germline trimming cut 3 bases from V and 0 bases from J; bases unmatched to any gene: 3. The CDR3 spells CASSSQGDSNQPQHF. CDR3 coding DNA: TGTGCCAGCAGCTCGCAGGGGGATAGCAATCAGCCCCAGCATTTT.

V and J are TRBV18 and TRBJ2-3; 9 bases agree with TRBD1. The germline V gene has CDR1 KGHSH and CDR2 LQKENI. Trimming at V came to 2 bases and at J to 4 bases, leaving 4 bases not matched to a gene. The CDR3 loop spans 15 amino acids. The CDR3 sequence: CASSPVQGASDTQYF. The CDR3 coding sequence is TGTGCCAGCTCACCAGTACAGGGGGCATCAGATACGCAGTATTTT. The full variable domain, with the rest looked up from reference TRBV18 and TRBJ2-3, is NAGVMQNPRHLVRRRGQEARLRCSPMKGHSHVYWYRQLPEEGLKFMVYLQKENIIDESGMPKERFSAEFPKEGPSILRIQQVVRGDSAAYFCASSPVQGASDTQYFGPGTRLTVL.

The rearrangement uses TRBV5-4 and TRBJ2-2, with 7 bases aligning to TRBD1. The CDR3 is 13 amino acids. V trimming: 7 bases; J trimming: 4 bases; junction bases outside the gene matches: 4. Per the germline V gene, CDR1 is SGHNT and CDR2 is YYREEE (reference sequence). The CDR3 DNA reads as TGTGCCAGCGGGGACAGCCTCACCGGGGAGCTGTTTTTT. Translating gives CASGDSLTGELFF.

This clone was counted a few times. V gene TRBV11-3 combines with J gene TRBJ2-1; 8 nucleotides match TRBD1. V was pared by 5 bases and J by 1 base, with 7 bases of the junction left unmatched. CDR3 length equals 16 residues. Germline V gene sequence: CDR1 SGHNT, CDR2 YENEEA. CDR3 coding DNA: TGTGCCAGCAGCGAGGGGTGGACAGGGTCCTACAATGAGCAGTTCTTC. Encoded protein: CASSEGWTGSYNEQFF.

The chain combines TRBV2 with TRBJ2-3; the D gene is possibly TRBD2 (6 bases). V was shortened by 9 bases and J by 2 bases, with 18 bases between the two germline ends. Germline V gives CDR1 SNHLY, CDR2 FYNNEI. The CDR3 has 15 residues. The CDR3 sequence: CARAGGRGFTDTQYF. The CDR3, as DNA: TGTGCCAGAGCGGGTGGGCGGGGATTCACAGATACGCAGTATTTT.